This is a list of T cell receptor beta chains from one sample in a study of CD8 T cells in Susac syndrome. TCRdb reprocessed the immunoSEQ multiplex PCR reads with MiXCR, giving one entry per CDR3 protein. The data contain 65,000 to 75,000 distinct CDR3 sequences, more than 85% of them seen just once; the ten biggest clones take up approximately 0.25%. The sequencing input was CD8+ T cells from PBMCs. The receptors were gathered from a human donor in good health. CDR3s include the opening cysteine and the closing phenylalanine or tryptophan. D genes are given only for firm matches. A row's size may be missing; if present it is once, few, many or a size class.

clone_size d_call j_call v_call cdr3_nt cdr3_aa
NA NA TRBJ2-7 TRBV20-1 TGCAGTGCTAGGGGATCTGGGGCGAACTACGAGCAGTACTTC CSARGSGANYEQYF
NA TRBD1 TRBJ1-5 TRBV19 TGTGCCAGTAGATGGACAGGGGAATATAGCAATCAGCCCCAGCATTTT CASRWTGEYSNQPQHF
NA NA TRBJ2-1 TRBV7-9 TGTGCCAGCAGCTTAGCGGGCATAAAACCATCAGAGAATGAGCAGTTCTTC CASSLAGIKPSENEQFF
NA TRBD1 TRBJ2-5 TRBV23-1 TGCGCCAGCAGTGGGGGAACAGGGGGGAGTGAGACCCAGTACTTC CASSGGTGGSETQYF
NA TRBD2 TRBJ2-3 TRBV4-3 TGCGCCAGCAGCCAAGATTTATCTAGCGGGGGCCGTACAGATACGCAGTATTTT CASSQDLSSGGRTDTQYF
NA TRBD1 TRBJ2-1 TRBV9 TGTGCCAGCAGCGTAGAGGGACAGACTTACAATGAGCAGTTCTTC CASSVEGQTYNEQFF
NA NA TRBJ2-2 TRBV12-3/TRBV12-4 TGTGCCAGCAGCAACGGGAAACATTGGAACACCGGGGAGCTGTTTTTT CASSNGKHWNTGELFF
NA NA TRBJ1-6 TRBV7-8 TGTGCCAGCAGCTTAAACTTGGACAGTATAGATTCACCCCTCCACTTT CASSLNLDSIDSPLHF
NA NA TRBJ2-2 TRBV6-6 TGTGCCAGCACCCCCCTCCGGGCCGGGGAGCTGTTTTTT CASTPLRAGELFF
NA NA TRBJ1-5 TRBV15 TGTGCCACCGGGGCGGAACGGGTGCCCCAGCATTTT CATGAERVPQHF
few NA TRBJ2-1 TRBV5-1 TGCGCCAGCAGCTTGGGCAGGAGCTCCTACAATGAGCAGTTCTTC CASSLGRSSYNEQFF
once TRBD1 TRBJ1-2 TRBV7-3 TGTGCCAGCAGTCCTGGACAGGGCGACTATGGCTACACCTTC CASSPGQGDYGYTF
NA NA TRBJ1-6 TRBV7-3 TGTGCCAGCAGCTTAACGGGGAGTGGATCACCCCTCCACTTT CASSLTGSGSPLHF
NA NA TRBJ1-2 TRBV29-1 TGCAGCGTTATTGGACGGGTAGACTATGGCTACACCTTC CSVIGRVDYGYTF
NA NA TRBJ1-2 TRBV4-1 TGCGCCAGCAGCCAAGAGGGCATCTCTAACTATGGCTACACCTTC CASSQEGISNYGYTF
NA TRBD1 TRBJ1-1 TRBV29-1 TGCAGCGTTGAAGATCAGGGGGGCACTGAAGCTTTCTTT CSVEDQGGTEAFF
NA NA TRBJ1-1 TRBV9 TGTGCCAGCAGCGTAGGGGACGGCGGGAACACTGAAGCTTTCTTT CASSVGDGGNTEAFF
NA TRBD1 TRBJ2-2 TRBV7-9 TGTGCCAGCAGCCGACAGGGGGCCAACACCGGGGAGCTGTTTTTT CASSRQGANTGELFF
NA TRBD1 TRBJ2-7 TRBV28 TGTGCCAGCAGTTTCCCCGGGACAGCAACACCCTCCTACGAGCAGTACTTC CASSFPGTATPSYEQYF
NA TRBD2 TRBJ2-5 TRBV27 TGTGCCAGCAGTCCCGCCCAAGCGGGGGAAGAGACCCAGTACTTC CASSPAQAGEETQYF
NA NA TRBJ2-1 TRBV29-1 TGCAGCGCTCCGGGAGTGGAGCAGTTCTTC CSAPGVEQFF
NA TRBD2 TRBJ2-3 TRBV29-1 TGCAGCGTCCCAAATCTAGCGGGGAGCACAGATACGCAGTATTTT CSVPNLAGSTDTQYF
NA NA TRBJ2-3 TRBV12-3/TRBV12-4 TGTGCCAGCAGTTTAGCGGGGGGCACAGATACGCAGTATTTT CASSLAGGTDTQYF
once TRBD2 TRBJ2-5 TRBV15 TGTGCCACCGGGGACCTCGGGAGGGAGACCCAGTACTTC CATGDLGRETQYF
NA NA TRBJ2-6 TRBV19 TGTGCCAGTAGTGGCCGGGACACCTCTCTCACCCACTCTGGGGCCAACGTCCTGACTTTC CASSGRDTSLTHSGANVLTF
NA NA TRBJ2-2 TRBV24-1 TGTGCCACCAGTGATATCCCTGGAGGGGTCAACACCGGGGAGCTGTTTTTT CATSDIPGGVNTGELFF
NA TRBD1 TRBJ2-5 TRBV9 TGTGCCAGCAGCGCAGACCCGGGACAGCAAGAGACCCAGTACTTC CASSADPGQQETQYF
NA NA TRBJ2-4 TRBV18 TGTGCCAGCTCACCCTCTGAGGGGGTAGCCAAAAACATTCAGTACTTC CASSPSEGVAKNIQYF
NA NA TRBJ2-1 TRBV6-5 TGTGCCAGCAGCGCTATTCGGGGATACAATGAGCAGTTCTTC CASSAIRGYNEQFF
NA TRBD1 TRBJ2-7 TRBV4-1 TGCGCCAGCAGCCAAGAGGGGAAAGGACAGGGGATCTACGAGCAGTACTTC CASSQEGKGQGIYEQYF
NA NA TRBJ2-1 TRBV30 TGTGCCTGGAGTACAGGGAGTGCCTACAATGAGCAGTTCTTC CAWSTGSAYNEQFF
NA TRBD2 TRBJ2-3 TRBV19 TGTGCCAGTAGTACTGGACTAGGACGAGGGGCAGATACGCAGTATTTT CASSTGLGRGADTQYF
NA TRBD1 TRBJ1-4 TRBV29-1 TGCAGCGTTTGGGACAGTGCTTTTGAAAAACTGTTTTTT CSVWDSAFEKLFF
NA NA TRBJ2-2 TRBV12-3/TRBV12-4 TGTGCCAGCAGACCACCGTACCGACTAGAGTCTAAAACCGGGGAGCTGTTTTTT CASRPPYRLESKTGELFF
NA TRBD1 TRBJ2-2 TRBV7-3 TGTGCCAGCAGCTTACGGAGCCCGGGACAGGGGTACACCGGGGAGCTGTTTTTT CASSLRSPGQGYTGELFF
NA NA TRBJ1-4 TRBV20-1 TGCAGTGCTAGAGATCTTAAATCCGCCCCTAATGAAAAACTGTTTTTT CSARDLKSAPNEKLFF
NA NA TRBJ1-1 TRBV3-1 TGTGCCAGCAGCCCTCGAGGGTGGACTGAAGCTTTCTTT CASSPRGWTEAFF
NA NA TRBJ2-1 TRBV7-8 TGTGCCAGCAGCTCATCGGGGGCCTACAATGAGCAGTTCTTC CASSSSGAYNEQFF
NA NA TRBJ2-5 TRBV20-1 TGCAGTGCTAGCACGGGTCAAGAGACCCAGTACTTC CSASTGQETQYF
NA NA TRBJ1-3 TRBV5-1 TGCGCCAGCGGAATGGACAGCTCTGGAAACACCATATATTTT CASGMDSSGNTIYF
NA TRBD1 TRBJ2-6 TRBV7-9 TGTGCCAGCAGCCGAAAGGGACAGCTCGACTCTGGGGCCAACGTCCTGACTTTC CASSRKGQLDSGANVLTF
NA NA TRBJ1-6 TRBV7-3 TGTGCCAGCAGCTTAAGGGGGGGTGAGAATTCACCCCTCCACTTT CASSLRGGENSPLHF
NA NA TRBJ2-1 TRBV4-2 TGTGCCAGCAGCCAAGAGTCCGTCGGAAATGAGCAGTTCTTC CASSQESVGNEQFF
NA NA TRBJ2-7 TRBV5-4 TGTGCCAGCAGCCCGTGGACAGGAGGGAACTACGAGCAGTACTTC CASSPWTGGNYEQYF
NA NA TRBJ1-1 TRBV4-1 TGCGCCAGCAGCCAAGATCTTCCACAAGCGAACACTGAAGCTTTCTTT CASSQDLPQANTEAFF
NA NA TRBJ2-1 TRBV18 TGTGCCAGCTCACCAGTGATCGATGAGCAGTTCTTC CASSPVIDEQFF
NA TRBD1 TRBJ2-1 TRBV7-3 TGTGCCAGCAGCTCCGGGACAGGGGCTTACAATGAGCAGTTCTTC CASSSGTGAYNEQFF
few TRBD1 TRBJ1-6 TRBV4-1 TGCGCCAGCAGCCATCCGGGACAGGGTCAAAAGGCCCTCCACTTT CASSHPGQGQKALHF